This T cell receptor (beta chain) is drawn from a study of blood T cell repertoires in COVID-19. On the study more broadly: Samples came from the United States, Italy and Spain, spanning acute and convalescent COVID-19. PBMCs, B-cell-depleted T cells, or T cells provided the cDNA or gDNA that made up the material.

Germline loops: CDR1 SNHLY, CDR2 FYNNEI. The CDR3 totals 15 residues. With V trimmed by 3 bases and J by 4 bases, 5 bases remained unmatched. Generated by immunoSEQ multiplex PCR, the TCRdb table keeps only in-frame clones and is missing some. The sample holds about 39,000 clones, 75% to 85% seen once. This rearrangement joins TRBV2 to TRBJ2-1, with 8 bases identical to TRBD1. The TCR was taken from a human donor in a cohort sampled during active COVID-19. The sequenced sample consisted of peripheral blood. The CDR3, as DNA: TGTGCCAGCAGTGAGTTTCAGGGGGCGTACAATGAGCAGTTCTTC. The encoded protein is CASSEFQGAYNEQFF.